This TCR beta chain was recorded in a study of neurological immune-mediated disorders. This clonotype was counted ten times or more. TCRdb recomputed calls from the 5' RACE reads with MiXCR, one row per CDR3 protein. The table includes over 60,000 distinct CDR3 sequences, around 5% detected once. Germline CDR1 SGHTA, CDR2 FQGTGA. V was cut by 0 bases and J by 7 bases, with 10 bases left in between. CDR3 size: 14 residues. This TCR came from a woman aged 50 to 60 with multiple sclerosis. V is TRBV7-3 and J is TRBJ2-1; unclear D gene. Sample: PBMCs. The CDR3 region is CASSLTGSGNEQFF. The CDR3 bases are TGTGCCAGCAGCTTAACCGGTTCTGGGAATGAGCAGTTCTTC.